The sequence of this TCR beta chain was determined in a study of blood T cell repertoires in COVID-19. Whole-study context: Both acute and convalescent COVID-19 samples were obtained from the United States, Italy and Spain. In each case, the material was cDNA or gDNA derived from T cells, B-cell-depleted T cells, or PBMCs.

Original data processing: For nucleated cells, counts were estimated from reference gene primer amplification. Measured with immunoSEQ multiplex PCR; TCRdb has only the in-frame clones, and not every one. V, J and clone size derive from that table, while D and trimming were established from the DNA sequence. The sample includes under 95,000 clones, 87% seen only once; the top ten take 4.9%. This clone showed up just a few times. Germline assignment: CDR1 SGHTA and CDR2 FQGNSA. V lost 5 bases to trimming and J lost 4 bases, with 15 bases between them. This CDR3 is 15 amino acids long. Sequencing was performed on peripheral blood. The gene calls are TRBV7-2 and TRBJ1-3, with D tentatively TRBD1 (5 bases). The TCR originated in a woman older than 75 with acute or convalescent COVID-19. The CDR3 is CASSQPRARGNTIYF. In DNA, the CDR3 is TGTGCCAGCAGCCAACCCAGGGCGAGGGGAAACACCATATATTTT.